This T cell receptor (beta chain) was sequenced in a study of T cell responses to AZD1222 COVID-19 vaccine. Looking at the study overall: Combined were second doses at about 4 or about 12 weeks. Study-level findings and limits: The donor cohort was predominantly white British with a female majority, and clonal diversity may have been underestimated. Seropositive at baseline were only five or six AZD1222 recipients. The study found vaccine-associated CD4 TCRs spanning spike, dominant at 160-218 and 743-854.

Between the trimmed V and J ends, which lost 8 bases and 8 bases, there was a span of 16 bases. The CDR3 loop spans 13 amino acids. Germline CDR1 is SNHLY and CDR2 is FYNNEI. TCRdb keeps only in-frame clones here, not all; method: immunoSEQ multiplex PCR. The sample has some 110,000 clones; around nine tenths are singletons. This clone has a single count. Its antigen is currently unknown. The starting material was peripheral blood, obtained on day 0 of AZD1222 vaccination. The source is an adult in good health. This sequence joins TRBV2 and TRBJ1-5, with D unresolved. CDR3 loop: CASWTGLGEPQHF. CDR3 bases: TGTGCCAGCTGGACGGGCCTTGGGGAGCCCCAGCATTTT.